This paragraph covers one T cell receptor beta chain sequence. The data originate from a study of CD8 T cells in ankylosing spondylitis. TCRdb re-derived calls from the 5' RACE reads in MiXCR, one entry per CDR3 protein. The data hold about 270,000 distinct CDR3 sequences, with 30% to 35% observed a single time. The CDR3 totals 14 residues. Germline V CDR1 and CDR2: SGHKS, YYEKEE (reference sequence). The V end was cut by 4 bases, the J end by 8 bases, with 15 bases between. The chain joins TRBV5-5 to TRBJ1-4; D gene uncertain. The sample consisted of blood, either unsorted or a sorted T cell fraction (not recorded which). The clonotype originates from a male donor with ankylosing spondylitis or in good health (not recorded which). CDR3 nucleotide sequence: TGTGCCAGCAGCCGCGGCGCGTCCGCAGAAAAACTGTTTTTT. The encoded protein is CASSRGASAEKLFF. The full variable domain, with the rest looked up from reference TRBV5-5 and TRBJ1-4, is DAGVTQSPTHLIKTRGQQVTLRCSPISGHKSVSWYQQVLGQGPQFIFQYYEKEERGRGNFPDRFSARQFPNYSSELNVNALLLGDSALYLCASSRGASAEKLFFGSGTQLSVL.